This TCR beta chain was recovered during a study of molecular identifiers for immune sequencing clone quantification. This clonotype was detected ten times or more. The CDR3 runs to 14 residues. Germline CDR1 and CDR2: SQVTM and ANQGSEA. Trimming at V came to 4 bases and at J to 1 base, leaving 2 bases not matched to a gene. TCRdb processed the PCR reads anew with MiXCR; each CDR3 protein has one entry. The sample consists of nearly 650,000 distinct CDR3 sequences, approximately 24% of them appearing once. The sample comprised naive CD8+ T cells from blood, with Jurkat cell RNA spiked in. As for subset: FACS-sorted CD8+CD4-CCR7+CD45RA+ naive T cells. The receptor's source is a human donor in good health. Some libraries in this study had Jurkat cell RNA spiked in. The genes are TRBV29-1 and TRBJ2-5; the match to TRBD2 covers 11 bases. CDR3 region: CSVGLAGFQETQYF. DNA for the CDR3: TGCAGCGTTGGACTAGCGGGATTCCAAGAGACCCAGTACTTC. The whole variable domain, remainder taken from reference TRBV29-1 and TRBJ2-5, is SAVISQKPSRDICQRGTSLTIQCQVDSQVTMMFWYRQQPGQSLTLIATANQGSEATYESGFVIDKFPISRPNLTFSTLTVSNMSPEDSSIYLCSVGLAGFQETQYFGPGTRLLVL.